Listed here are 6 T cell receptor beta chains from one sample, sequenced in a study of cytomegalovirus exposure and HLA in healthy donors. Vbeta (60) and Jbeta (13) primers were used in the PCR. Profiled with immunoSEQ multiplex PCR; TCRdb holds only in-frame clones, not every one. This sample's table has 100,000 to 150,000 clones. The specimen was PBMCs. These receptors were collected from a man in his forties in good health and CMV-seronegative.

On this clone itself: One end of the junction does not line up with germline, which may come from a read error. The V and J genes are TRBV19 and TRBJ2-1, with 9 nucleotides matching TRBD2. CDR3 length: 15 amino acids. Germline values: CDR1 LNHDA, CDR2 SQIVND (reference sequence). CDR3 sequence (DNA): TGTGTCAGTAGTATCGGCGGGAGGGGCTACAATGAGCAGTTCTTC. This sequence encodes CVSSIGGRGYNEQFF.

The CDR3 loop is CASSEGEGYQPQHF. DNA of the CDR3: TGTGCCAGCAGTGAGGGGGAGGGTTATCAGCCCCAGCATTTT. The chain has TRBV6-1 and TRBJ1-5; D is possibly TRBD1 (5 bases). V shed 3 bases and J shed 5 bases, with 11 bases lying between them. CDR1 MNHNS and CDR2 SASEGT come from the germline V gene. CDR3 size: 14 residues.

The V gene is TRBV28, the J gene TRBJ2-3, with 9 positions matching TRBD1. This CDR3 is built from 15 residues. CDR1 is MDHEN and CDR2 is SYDVKM in the germline V gene. The junction had 11 bases not matched to a gene; V was cut back by 7 bases and J by 6 bases. The CDR3 DNA reads TGTGCCAGCACCCCCCGGGACAGGGTAACCGATACGCAGTATTTT. It encodes CASTPRDRVTDTQYF.

The genes are TRBV6-5 and TRBJ1-2, with 12 bases aligning to TRBD1. Germline loops: CDR1 MNHEY, CDR2 SVGAGI. Trimming took 3 bases from V and 7 from J; bases not matched to a gene: 3. This CDR3 contains 14 residues. The CDR3 reads CASSYGTGGVGYTF. For the CDR3, the DNA is TGTGCCAGCAGTTATGGGACAGGGGGCGTTGGCTACACCTTC.

V usage is TRBV6-1 and J usage is TRBJ1-2; TRBD1 matches at 9 bases. This CDR3 has 16 residues. CDR1 MNHNS and CDR2 SASEGT come from the germline V gene. The V gene end was trimmed by 2 bases and the J gene end by 7 bases; junction bases not matched to a gene: 11. The CDR3 DNA reads TGTGCCAGCAGTGAATATAATCCCCGGACAGGGGTTGGCTACACCTTC. Translation gives CASSEYNPRTGVGYTF.

The chain links TRBV6-5 to TRBJ1-1; 9 positions match TRBD1. Germline CDR1 is MNHEY and CDR2 is SVGAGI. The CDR3 is 15 residues long. Trimming took 5 bases from V and 1 from J; bases not matched to a gene: 5. CDR3 DNA: TGTGCCAGCAGTACCCGGGACAGGGCGAACACTGAAGCTTTCTTT. As protein: CASSTRDRANTEAFF.